The 28 T cell receptor beta chains in this list originate from one sample, sequenced in a study of human CD8 memory T cell subsets. Sequencing libraries of TCR beta were made by UMI-labeled 5' RACE. From the 5' RACE reads, TCRdb lists one entry per CDR3 protein and no DNA. The sample table sets out under 13,000 distinct CDR3 sequences. The sequencing sample was made of CD8+ T cells from PBMCs. These receptors were collected from a human donor in good health.

V and J are TRBV5-1 and TRBJ2-5. Germline V CDR1 and CDR2: SGHRS, YFSETQ. The CDR3 runs to 11 residues. CDR3 in amino acids: CASSFGETQYF.

J is TRBJ2-5 and V is TRBV12-3 or TRBV12-4; checking the TCRdb D call of TRBD2 is not possible without DNA. The CDR3 loop spans 14 amino acids. CDR3 loop: CASSLGLAQETQYF.

V usage is TRBV5-1 and J usage is TRBJ2-3; the TRBD1 assignment by TCRdb is unverifiable without DNA. The CDR3 covers 16 residues. The germline V gene has CDR1 SGHRS and CDR2 YFSETQ. The CDR3 here is CASSTYSAGTTDTQYF. The full variable domain, in which reference TRBV5-1 and TRBJ2-3 provide the parts outside the CDR3, is KAGVTQTPRYLIKTRGQQVTLSCSPISGHRSVSWYQQTPGQGLQFLFEYFSETQRNKGNFPGRFSGRQFSNSRSEMNVSTLELGDSALYLCASSTYSAGTTDTQYFGPGTRLTVL.

By frequency, this clonotype registers medium-sized. The chain has TRBV30 and TRBJ1-1. Germline V lookup: CDR1 GTSNPN, CDR2 SVGIG (reference sequence). The CDR3 consists of 13 residues. This chain's CDR3 is CAWSVSQDTEAFF.

The rearrangement joins TRBV28 to TRBJ2-7; TCRdb selects TRBD2, and the lack of DNA leaves this call unchecked. The length of the CDR3 is 17 residues. Germline CDR1 and CDR2: MDHEN and SYDVKM. The CDR3 sequence: CASSPGTSGSVLYEQYF.

The chain is built from TRBV7-9 and TRBJ2-1; the TCRdb D gene call, TRBD1, has no DNA to confirm it. This CDR3 region has 14 residues. CDR1 and CDR2 (germline): SEHNR, FQNEAQ (reference sequence). The CDR3 sequence is CASSLLEGDNEQFF.

The chain has TRBV29-1 and TRBJ1-2. Germline CDR1 is SQVTM and CDR2 is ANQGSEA. There are 12 residues in the CDR3. CDR3 loop: CSAEERIDGYTF.

The rearrangement uses TRBV28 and TRBJ2-7; lacking DNA, the TRBD2 call made by TCRdb goes unchecked. CDR1 is MDHEN and CDR2 is SYDVKM in the germline V gene. The CDR3 sequence is 15 residues long. CDR3 in amino acids: CASRVTSGREYEQYF.

This chain uses TRBV10-3 with TRBJ2-7; TCRdb reports TRBD1, a call that lacks DNA to check it against. The length of the CDR3 is 12 residues. Looked up from germline, CDR1 is ENHRY and CDR2 is SYGVKD. The CDR3 loop is CAISESGDSQYF.

This chain links TRBV28 with TRBJ2-5; TCRdb returns TRBD1, unconfirmable since there is no DNA. Germline V gene sequence: CDR1 MDHEN, CDR2 SYDVKM. The CDR3 spans 16 residues. CDR3 region: CASSLRQGPNQETQYF.

In terms of frequency, this clonotype is medium-sized. V and J are TRBV7-9 and TRBJ1-2; TCRdb calls TRBD1, which cannot be checked without DNA. The CDR3 length is 13 residues. In germline, CDR1 is SEHNR, CDR2 FQNEAQ (reference sequence). Here the CDR3 reads CASAGRANYGYTF.

The V and J genes are TRBV2 and TRBJ2-1; TCRdb gives TRBD2 as the D gene, but with no DNA this cannot be confirmed. The germline V gene has CDR1 SNHLY and CDR2 FYNNEI. This CDR3 contains 15 residues. CDR3 sequence: CASSERAPPYNEQFF. Based on the CDR3 plus reference TRBV2 and TRBJ2-1, the full variable domain is EPEVTQTPSHQVTQMGQEVILRCVPISNHLYFYWYRQILGQKVEFLVSFYNNEISEKSEIFDDQFSVERPDGSNFTLKIRSTKLEDSAMYFCASSERAPPYNEQFFGPGTRLTVL.

The rearrangement uses TRBV12-3 or TRBV12-4 and TRBJ1-4; checking the TCRdb D call of TRBD1 is not possible without DNA. CDR3 length: 16 residues. CDR3 loop: CASSLGGGATNEKLFF.

The J gene is TRBJ2-1, the V gene TRBV5-1; absent DNA, TCRdb's TRBD1 call cannot be checked. Per germline, CDR1 SGHRS and CDR2 YFSETQ. This CDR3 comprises 13 residues. CDR3: CASSRDTYNEQFF.

This clonotype is classed as medium-sized by frequency. The chain links TRBV29-1 to TRBJ2-7; TCRdb indicates TRBD1, and absent DNA this call remains unverified. This CDR3 has 13 residues. Germline CDR1 is SQVTM and CDR2 is ANQGSEA. The CDR3: CSVEDRGTYEQYF.

V is TRBV15 and J is TRBJ2-1; TCRdb's assignment of TRBD2 cannot be checked, as there is no DNA. CDR1 LNHNV and CDR2 YYDKDF come from the germline V gene (reference sequence). The CDR3 consists of 15 residues. The chain's CDR3 is CATSARGGQYNEQFF.

The rearrangement joins TRBV5-5 to TRBJ1-5; TCRdb picks TRBD1, but there is no DNA to check that call. This CDR3 has 14 residues. CDR1 is SGHKS and CDR2 is YYEKEE in the germline V gene (reference sequence). The CDR3: CASSRQGNNQPQHF.

J is TRBJ2-2 and V is TRBV2. There are 12 residues in the CDR3. Germline CDR1 reads SNHLY; CDR2 reads FYNNEI. The CDR3 protein is CATLRQAGELFF.

The chain couples TRBV7-9 to TRBJ2-3; no DNA is available, so the TRBD2 call from TCRdb remains unchecked. There are 16 residues in the CDR3. Germline lookup yields CDR1 SEHNR and CDR2 FQNEAQ (reference sequence). CDR3 in amino acids: CASSLLAGGPTDTQYF.

CDR3 sequence reads: CASSPPTGFTDTQYF. The rearrangement uses TRBV6-1 and TRBJ2-3; TCRdb returns TRBD1, unconfirmable since there is no DNA. The germline gives CDR1 MNHNS, CDR2 SASEGT. The CDR3 is 15 amino acids.

V and J are TRBV20-1 and TRBJ2-3; TCRdb selects TRBD2, and the lack of DNA leaves this call unchecked. Germline CDR1 is DFQATT and CDR2 is SNEGSKA (reference sequence). The CDR3 sequence is 17 residues long. The CDR3 loop is CSADPVLAGVYTDTQYF.

The chain links TRBV9 to TRBJ2-3; TCRdb outputs TRBD1, but without DNA this stays unchecked. The germline CDR1 and CDR2 sequences are SGDLS and YYNGEE. This CDR3 is built from 17 residues. CDR3 sequence reads: CASSAAWGERSTDTQYF.

V gene TRBV7-6 combines with J gene TRBJ2-3; TCRdb's D gene call, TRBD1, goes unchecked for lack of DNA. This CDR3 has 16 amino acids. Germline assignment: CDR1 SGHVS and CDR2 FNYEAQ. The CDR3 reads CASSLGVVGATDTQYF.

This chain connects TRBV3-1 to TRBJ2-7; TCRdb reports TRBD1, a call that lacks DNA to check it against. The CDR3 loop spans 17 amino acids. Germline CDR1 reads LGHDT; CDR2 reads YNNKEL (reference sequence). CDR3 loop: CASSQDYTGGGHYEQYF.

By frequency, this clonotype is large (0.1 to 1%). The genes are TRBV20-1 and TRBJ1-2. This CDR3 has 13 amino acids. Per germline, CDR1 DFQATT and CDR2 SNEGSKA (reference sequence). The CDR3 is CSARALSVVGYTF.

J is TRBJ2-7 and V is TRBV6-5; TCRdb lists TRBD1, though no DNA is available to test this call. Germline V gene sequence: CDR1 MNHEY, CDR2 SVGAGI. The CDR3 has 17 residues. The CDR3 here is CASSYSQEGVAPYEQYF.

The chain employs TRBV6-5 and TRBJ1-2; TCRdb's D gene call, TRBD1, goes unchecked for lack of DNA. This CDR3 is 15 amino acids long. Germline lookup yields CDR1 MNHEY and CDR2 SVGAGI. The CDR3 sequence is CASSTGGTSNYGYTF.

This chain links TRBV7-9 with TRBJ2-7; checking the TCRdb D call of TRBD1 is not possible without DNA. This CDR3 has 17 residues. Germline assignment: CDR1 SEHNR and CDR2 FQNEAQ (reference sequence). The CDR3 region is CASSLVGFGQGSFEQYF.